The 10 T cell receptor beta chains given below trace back to one sample, sequenced in a study of blood T cell repertoires in COVID-19. Profiled with immunoSEQ multiplex PCR; TCRdb holds only in-frame clones, not every one. In the table there are about 190,000 clones, about nine tenths of which are singletons. The specimen sequenced was peripheral blood. These TCRs come from a man between 18 and 29 years old with active or convalescent COVID-19.

This rearrangement joins TRBV19 to TRBJ1-1, with D unresolved. The V gene lost 1 base and the J gene lost 7 bases, with 13 bases spanning the gap. Germline V lookup: CDR1 LNHDA, CDR2 SQIVND (reference sequence). The CDR3 totals 14 residues. The CDR3 protein is CASSIGGRVGEAFF. CDR3 DNA sequence: TGTGCCAGTAGTATAGGAGGGAGGGTCGGTGAAGCTTTCTTT. The complete variable domain, with remaining parts taken from reference TRBV19 and TRBJ1-1, reads DGGITQSPKYLFRKEGQNVTLSCEQNLNHDAMYWYRQDPGQGLRLIYYSQIVNDFQKGDIAEGYSVSREKKESFPLTVTSAQKNPTAFYLCASSIGGRVGEAFFGQGTRLTVV.

The chain links TRBV7-9 to TRBJ2-7; D is unresolved. V gave up 5 bases and J gave up 6 bases, with 8 bases separating them. The germline CDR1 and CDR2 sequences are SEHNR and FQNEAQ (reference sequence). CDR3 size: 11 residues. DNA of the CDR3: TGTGCCAGCAGCCCGCTGGCCGAGCAGTACTTC. As protein: CASSPLAEQYF.

The rearrangement joins TRBV30 to TRBJ1-2; TRBD1 might be the D (5 bases). This CDR3 is 11 amino acids long. The V gene's germline CDR1 is GTSNPN and CDR2 SVGIG (reference sequence). The V gene lost 5 bases and the J gene lost 7 bases, with 11 bases spanning the gap. CDR3 region: CAWYIGAGYTF. The CDR3 nucleotides read TGTGCCTGGTATATAGGGGCTGGCTACACCTTC.

This clone has only a few counts. The chain combines TRBV4-1 with TRBJ2-5; tentatively, D is TRBD2 (6 bases). Trimming took 5 bases from V and 3 from J, leaving 10 bases between them. CDR1 and CDR2 from the germline V gene are MGHRA and YSYEKL. CDR3 size: 13 residues. The CDR3 DNA reads TGCGCCAGCAGCGGGTGGGGGGAAGAGACCCAGTACTTC. Translating it yields CASSGWGEETQYF.

The J gene is TRBJ2-1, the V gene TRBV25-1; D is perhaps TRBD2 (6 bases). V was clipped by 3 bases and J by 0 bases, with 15 bases between them. This CDR3 region has 17 residues. CDR1 MGHDK and CDR2 SYGVNS come from the germline V gene. The CDR3 here is CASSDHLRGSSYNEQFF. The CDR3 nucleotides are TGTGCCAGCAGTGACCACCTACGGGGGAGCTCCTACAATGAGCAGTTCTTC.

The V and J genes are TRBV19 and TRBJ1-5, with 10 bases that match TRBD1. The CDR3 totals 17 residues. The V gene end was trimmed by 4 bases and the J gene end by 3 bases; junction bases not matched to a gene: 9. CDR1 and CDR2 (germline): LNHDA, SQIVND (reference sequence). In DNA form, the CDR3 reads TGTGCCAGTAGTAGGGGGACAGGGGAAGGTTACAATCAGCCCCAGCATTTT. Its protein is CASSRGTGEGYNQPQHF.

This chain connects TRBV12-5 to TRBJ2-2; D gene ambiguous. CDR1 is LGHNT, CDR2 FRNRAP, per germline. The CDR3 sequence is 13 residues long. Trimming removed 7 bases at V and 6 bases at J, with 12 bases between. DNA of the CDR3: TGTGCTAGTGCATCCAGATATCCCGGGGAGCTGTTTTTT. Translating it yields CASASRYPGELFF.

The chain combines TRBV10-3 with TRBJ1-2, with 9 bases aligning to TRBD1. This CDR3 contains 16 residues. Per the germline V gene, CDR1 is ENHRY and CDR2 is SYGVKD. The V gene end was trimmed by 2 bases and the J gene end by 2 bases; junction bases not matched to a gene: 6. DNA of the CDR3: TGTGCCATCAGTGAGGCAGGGGACAGGGCGAACTATGGCTACACCTTC. Translated, it gives CAISEAGDRANYGYTF.

This clone was observed a single time. This chain uses TRBV5-1 with TRBJ2-2; maybe TRBD2 (7 bases). This CDR3 is 16 amino acids long. The ends were cut back, 3 bases at V and 3 bases at J, with 15 bases in the middle. CDR1 is SGHRS, CDR2 YFSETQ, per germline. The CDR3 protein is CASSSRGGGDTGELFF. The CDR3 DNA is TGCGCCAGCAGCTCCCGAGGGGGGGGTGACACCGGGGAGCTGTTTTTT.

The rearrangement links TRBV6-1 to TRBJ2-7; 8 positions agree with TRBD2. The V and J ends lost 3 bases and 2 bases, in that order; junction bases with no gene match: 3. The CDR3 runs to 14 residues. The V gene's germline CDR1 is MNHNS and CDR2 SASEGT. The CDR3: CASSDSGTTYEQYF. The CDR3 coding sequence is TGTGCCAGCAGTGATAGCGGGACTACCTACGAGCAGTACTTC.